Below, 5 T cell receptor beta chains from the same sample are listed, as sequenced in a study of OX40 agonist ivuxolimab in advanced cancers. Sequencing was performed with immunoSEQ multiplex PCR; in TCRdb, only in-frame clones are kept and a portion is missing. The sample comprises 60,000 to 75,000 clones, around 83% of which are singletons, and under 4.5% rests with the top ten. The sample in question was CD4+ or CD8+ T cells sorted from blood, obtained in a trial of the OX40 agonist ivuxolimab. Every receptor here comes from an adult with an advanced solid tumor such as melanoma, head and neck, liver or kidney cancer.

The rearrangement joins TRBV27 to TRBJ2-2, with D perhaps matching TRBD1 (6 bases). Between the trimmed V and J ends, which lost 6 bases and 6 bases, there was a span of 11 bases. The CDR3 totals 13 residues. Germline assignment: CDR1 MNHEY and CDR2 SMNVEV (reference sequence). The CDR3 region has the DNA TGTGCCAGCAGGATCAGGGGTCCCGGGGAGCTGTTTTTT. Protein product: CASRIRGPGELFF.

The count of this clone is one. This chain joins TRBV6-5 and TRBJ1-4; D gene uncertain. CDR1 is MNHEY and CDR2 is SVGAGI in the germline V gene. The V and J ends lost 2 bases and 5 bases respectively, with 6 bases between them. The CDR3 totals 13 residues. CDR3 amino acids: CASSYERNEKLFF. The CDR3 region has the DNA TGTGCCAGCAGTTACGAGCGGAATGAAAAACTGTTTTTT.

This clone came up once. The chain employs TRBV18 and TRBJ1-1; D call uncertain. Germline V CDR1 and CDR2: KGHSH, LQKENI. V gave up 3 bases and J gave up 7 bases, with 12 bases separating them. The length of the CDR3 is 13 residues. CDR3 sequence reads: CASSPRDAIEAFF. The CDR3 bases are TGTGCCAGCTCACCCCGCGACGCAATTGAAGCTTTCTTT.

This clone was found once. The V call is TRBV5-1, the J call TRBJ2-6; tentative D call: TRBD1 (5 bases). The CDR3 runs to 18 residues. CDR1 and CDR2 from the germline V gene are SGHRS and YFSETQ. V dropped 0 bases and J dropped 0 bases, with 13 bases sitting between them. The CDR3 region has the DNA TGCGCCAGCAGCTTGGCTGCTTTAGGGGCCTCTGGGGCCAACGTCCTGACTTTC. This translates into CASSLAALGASGANVLTF.

The chain joins TRBV10-3 to TRBJ2-5, with 7 bases identical to TRBD1. The J call is uncertain, as TRBJ2-7 better fits the DNA end. The CDR3 has 14 residues. CDR1 is ENHRY, CDR2 SYGVKD, per germline. The CDR3 is CAIRSDRQNYEQYF. The CDR3 region has the DNA TGTGCCATCCGATCGGACAGGCAAAACTACGAGCAGTACTTC.